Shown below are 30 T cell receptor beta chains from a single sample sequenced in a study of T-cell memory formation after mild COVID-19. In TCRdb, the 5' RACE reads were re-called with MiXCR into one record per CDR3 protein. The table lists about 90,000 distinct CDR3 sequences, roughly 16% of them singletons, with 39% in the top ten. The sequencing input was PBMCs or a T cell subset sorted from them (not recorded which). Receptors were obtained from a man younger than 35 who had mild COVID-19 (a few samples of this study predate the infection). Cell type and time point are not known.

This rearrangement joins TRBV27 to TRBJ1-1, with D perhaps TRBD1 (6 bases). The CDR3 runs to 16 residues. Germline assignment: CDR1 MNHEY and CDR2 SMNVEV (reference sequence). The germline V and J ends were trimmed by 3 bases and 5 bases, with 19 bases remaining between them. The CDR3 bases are TGTGCCAGCAGTTTTCCCCAAGGGGGGCCGGGGACTGAAGCTTTCTTT. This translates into CASSFPQGGPGTEAFF.

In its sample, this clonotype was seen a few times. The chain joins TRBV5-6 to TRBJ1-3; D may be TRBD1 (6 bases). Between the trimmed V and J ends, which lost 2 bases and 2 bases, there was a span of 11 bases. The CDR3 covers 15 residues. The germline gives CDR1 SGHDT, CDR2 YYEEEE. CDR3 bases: TGTGCCAGCAGCTTTGGGCAGGGGCCTGGAAACACCATATATTTT. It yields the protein CASSFGQGPGNTIYF.

CDR3 loop: CASSGTGGADTQYF. In nucleotides, the CDR3 is TGTGCCAGTTCCGGGACAGGGGGCGCAGATACGCAGTATTTT. V and J are TRBV7-6 and TRBJ2-3; TRBD1 aligns across 12 bases. CDR3 size: 14 residues. Unmatched junction bases numbered 5, after V lost 9 bases and J lost 4 bases. Per the germline V gene, CDR1 is SGHVS and CDR2 is FNYEAQ.

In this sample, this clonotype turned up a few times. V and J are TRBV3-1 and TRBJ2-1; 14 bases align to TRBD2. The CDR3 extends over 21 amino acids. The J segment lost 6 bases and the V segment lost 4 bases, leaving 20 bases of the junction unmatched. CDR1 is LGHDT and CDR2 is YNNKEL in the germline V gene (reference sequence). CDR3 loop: CASSPGLAGGLREGASNEQFF. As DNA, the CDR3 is TGTGCCAGCAGCCCTGGACTAGCGGGGGGTCTCCGAGAGGGGGCCTCCAATGAGCAGTTCTTC.

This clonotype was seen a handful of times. CDR3 amino acids: CASSTYRVPTDTQYF. In DNA form, the CDR3 reads TGCGCCAGCAGCACATACAGGGTTCCCACAGATACGCAGTATTTT. The rearrangement links TRBV5-1 to TRBJ2-3; a possible D gene is TRBD1 (6 bases). The length of the CDR3 is 15 residues. Germline CDR1 and CDR2: SGHRS and YFSETQ. Trimming stripped 4 bases from V and 2 bases from J, with 14 bases between.

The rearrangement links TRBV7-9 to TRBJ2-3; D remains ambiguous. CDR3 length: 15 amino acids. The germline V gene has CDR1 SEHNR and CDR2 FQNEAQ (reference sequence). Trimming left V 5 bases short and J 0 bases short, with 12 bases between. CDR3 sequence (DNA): TGTGCCAGCAGCGGGCACGCGTCAAGCACAGATACGCAGTATTTT. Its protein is CASSGHASSTDTQYF.

The CDR3 coding sequence is TGCAGTGCAACCGGACAGGGAAGGACTGAAGCTTTCTTT. Translation: CSATGQGRTEAFF. The chain recombines TRBV20-1 with TRBJ1-1; 8 bases match TRBD1. Per germline, CDR1 DFQATT and CDR2 SNEGSKA (reference sequence). V lost 6 bases to trimming and J lost 5 bases; unmatched junction nucleotides: 8. This CDR3 has 13 residues.

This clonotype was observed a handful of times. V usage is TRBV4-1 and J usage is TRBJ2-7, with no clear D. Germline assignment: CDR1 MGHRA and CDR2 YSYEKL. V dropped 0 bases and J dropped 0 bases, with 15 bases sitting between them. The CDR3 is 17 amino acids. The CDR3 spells CASSQDSGLVGSYEQYF. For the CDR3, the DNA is TGCGCCAGCAGCCAAGATTCGGGTCTAGTGGGCTCCTACGAGCAGTACTTC.

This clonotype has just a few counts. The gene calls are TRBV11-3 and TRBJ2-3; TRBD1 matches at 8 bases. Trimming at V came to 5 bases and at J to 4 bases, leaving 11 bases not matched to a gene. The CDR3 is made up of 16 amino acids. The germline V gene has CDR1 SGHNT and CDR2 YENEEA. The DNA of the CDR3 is TGTGCCAGCAGCCCGAGGACAGGGTTGGATGCAGATACGCAGTATTTT. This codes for CASSPRTGLDADTQYF.

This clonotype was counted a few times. The CDR3 bases are TGTGCCAGCAGCAAGGGACGGAGGTGGGAGACCCAGTACTTC. It specifies CASSKGRRWETQYF. The chain uses TRBV21-1 and TRBJ2-5; no check of the table's D call, TRBD1, against the DNA was made. TRBV21-1 is marked as a pseudogene. This CDR3 contains 14 residues.

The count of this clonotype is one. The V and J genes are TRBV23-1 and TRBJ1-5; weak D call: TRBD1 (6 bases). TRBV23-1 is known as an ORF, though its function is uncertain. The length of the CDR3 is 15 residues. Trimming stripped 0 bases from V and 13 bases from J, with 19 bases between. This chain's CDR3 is CASSQSIQGAIVQHF. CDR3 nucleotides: TGCGCCAGCAGTCAATCGATACAGGGCGCAATTGTACAGCATTTT.

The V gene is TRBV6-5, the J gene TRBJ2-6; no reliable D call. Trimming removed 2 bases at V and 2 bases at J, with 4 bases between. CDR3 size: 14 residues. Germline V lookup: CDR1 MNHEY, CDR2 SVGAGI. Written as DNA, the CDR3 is TGTGCCAGCAGTTACACGGCTGGGGCCAACGTCCTGACTTTC. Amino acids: CASSYTAGANVLTF.

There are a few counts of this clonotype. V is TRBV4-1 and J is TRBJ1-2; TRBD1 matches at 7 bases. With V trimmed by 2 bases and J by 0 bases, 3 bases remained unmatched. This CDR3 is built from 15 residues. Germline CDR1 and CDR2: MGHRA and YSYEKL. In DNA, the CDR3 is TGCGCCAGCAGCCAACCACAGGGGTCTAACTATGGCTACACCTTC. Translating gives CASSQPQGSNYGYTF.

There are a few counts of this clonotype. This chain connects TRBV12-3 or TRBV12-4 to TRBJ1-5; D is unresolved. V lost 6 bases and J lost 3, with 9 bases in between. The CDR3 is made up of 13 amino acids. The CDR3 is CASSPGFNQPQHF. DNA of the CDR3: TGTGCCAGCAGCCCGGGATTCAATCAGCCCCAGCATTTT.

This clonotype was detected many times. The CDR3 here is CASSGAQETQYF. CDR3 nucleotides: TGCGCCAGCAGCGGTGCGCAAGAGACCCAGTACTTC. The V call is TRBV5-1, the J call TRBJ2-5; no reliable D call. The germline V gene has CDR1 SGHRS and CDR2 YFSETQ. This CDR3 region has 12 residues. The germline V and J ends were trimmed by 4 bases and 2 bases, with 6 bases remaining between them.

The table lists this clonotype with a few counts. The CDR3 coding sequence is TGCAGTGCCGGCAAAGGGGAGGCGGGAGATACGCAGTATTTT. Its translation is CSAGKGEAGDTQYF. The chain carries TRBV20-1 and TRBJ2-3; D might be TRBD2 (6 bases). V was cut by 6 bases and J by 5 bases, with 18 bases left in between. The CDR3 extends over 14 amino acids. Germline V CDR1 and CDR2: DFQATT, SNEGSKA (reference sequence).

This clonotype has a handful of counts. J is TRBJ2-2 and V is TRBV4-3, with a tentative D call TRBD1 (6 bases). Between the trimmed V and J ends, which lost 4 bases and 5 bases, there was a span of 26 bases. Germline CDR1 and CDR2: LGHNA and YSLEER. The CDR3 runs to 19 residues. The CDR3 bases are TGCGCCAGCAGCCCAAAATCTGGACAGTTTGCCATCCTAACCGGGGAGCTGTTTTTT. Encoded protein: CASSPKSGQFAILTGELFF.

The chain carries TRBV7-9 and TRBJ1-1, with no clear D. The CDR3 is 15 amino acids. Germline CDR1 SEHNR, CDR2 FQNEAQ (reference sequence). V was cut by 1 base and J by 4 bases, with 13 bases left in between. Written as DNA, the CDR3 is TGTGCCAGCAGCTTAGTAGCTCTCATGGCCACTGAAGCTTTCTTT. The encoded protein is CASSLVALMATEAFF. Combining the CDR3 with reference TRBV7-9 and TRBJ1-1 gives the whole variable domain DTGVSQNPRHKITKRGQNVTFRCDPISEHNRLYWYRQTLGQGPEFLTYFQNEAQLEKSRLLSDRFSAERPKGSFSTLEIQRTEQGDSAMYLCASSLVALMATEAFFGQGTRLTVV.

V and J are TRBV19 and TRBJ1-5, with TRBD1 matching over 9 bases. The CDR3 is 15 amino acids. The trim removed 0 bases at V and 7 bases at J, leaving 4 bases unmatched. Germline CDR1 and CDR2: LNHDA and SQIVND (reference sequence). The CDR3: CASSIESGQGQPQHF. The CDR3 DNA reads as TGTGCCAGTAGTATAGAATCGGGACAGGGCCAGCCCCAGCATTTT.

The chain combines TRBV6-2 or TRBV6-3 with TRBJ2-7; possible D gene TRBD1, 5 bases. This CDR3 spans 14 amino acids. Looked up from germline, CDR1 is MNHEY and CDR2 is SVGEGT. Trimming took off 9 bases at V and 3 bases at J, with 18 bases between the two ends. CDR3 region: CASWTPGRGYEQYF. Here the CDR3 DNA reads TGTGCCAGTTGGACCCCGGGTAGGGGCTACGAGCAGTACTTC.

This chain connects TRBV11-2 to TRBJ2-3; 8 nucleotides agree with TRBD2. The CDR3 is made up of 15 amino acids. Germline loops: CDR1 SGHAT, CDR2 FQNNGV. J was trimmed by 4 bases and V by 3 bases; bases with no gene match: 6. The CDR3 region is CASSLAGGPPDTQYF. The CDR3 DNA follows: TGTGCCAGCAGCTTGGCGGGGGGACCCCCAGATACGCAGTATTTT.

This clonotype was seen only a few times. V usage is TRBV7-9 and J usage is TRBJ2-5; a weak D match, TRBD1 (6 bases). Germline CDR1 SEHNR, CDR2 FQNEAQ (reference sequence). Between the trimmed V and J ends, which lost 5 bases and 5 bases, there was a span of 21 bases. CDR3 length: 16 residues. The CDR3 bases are TGTGCCAGCAGCCTCCCACTTGTTGGGGGCGGGGAGACCCAGTACTTC. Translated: CASSLPLVGGGETQYF.

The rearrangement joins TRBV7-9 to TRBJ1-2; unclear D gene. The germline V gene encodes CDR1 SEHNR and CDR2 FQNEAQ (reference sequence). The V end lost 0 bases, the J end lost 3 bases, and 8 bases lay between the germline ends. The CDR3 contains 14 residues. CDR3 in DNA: TGTGCCAGCAGCTTAGCAGGCGGGGACTATGGCTACACCTTC. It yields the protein CASSLAGGDYGYTF.

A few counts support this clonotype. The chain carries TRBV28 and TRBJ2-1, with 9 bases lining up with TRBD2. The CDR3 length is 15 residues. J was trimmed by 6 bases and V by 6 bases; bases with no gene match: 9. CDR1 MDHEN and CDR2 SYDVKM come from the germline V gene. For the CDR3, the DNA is TGTGCCAGCAGCCAGGGACTAGCATTTTCCAATGAGCAGTTCTTC. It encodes CASSQGLAFSNEQFF. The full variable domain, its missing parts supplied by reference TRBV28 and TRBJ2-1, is DVKVTQSSRYLVKRTGEKVFLECVQDMDHENMFWYRQDPGLGLRLIYFSYDVKMKEKGDIPEGYSVSREKKERFSLILESASTNQTSMYLCASSQGLAFSNEQFFGPGTRLTVL.

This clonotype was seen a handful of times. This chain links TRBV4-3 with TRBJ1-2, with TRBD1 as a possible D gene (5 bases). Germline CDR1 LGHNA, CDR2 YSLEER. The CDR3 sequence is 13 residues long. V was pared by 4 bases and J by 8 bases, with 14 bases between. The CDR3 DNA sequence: TGCGCCAGCAGCCTGGGACTTTCAAGGGGCTACACCTTC. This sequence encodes CASSLGLSRGYTF.

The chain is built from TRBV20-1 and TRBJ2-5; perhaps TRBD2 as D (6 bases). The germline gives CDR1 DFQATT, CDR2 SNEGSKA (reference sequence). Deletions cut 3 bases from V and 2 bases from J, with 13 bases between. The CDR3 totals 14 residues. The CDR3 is CSARSGSPQETQYF. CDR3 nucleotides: TGCAGTGCTAGGTCCGGGAGTCCACAAGAGACCCAGTACTTC.

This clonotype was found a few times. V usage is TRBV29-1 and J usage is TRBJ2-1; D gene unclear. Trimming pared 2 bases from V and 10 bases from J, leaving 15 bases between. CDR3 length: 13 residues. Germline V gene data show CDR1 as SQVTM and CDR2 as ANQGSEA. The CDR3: CSVESPALREQFF. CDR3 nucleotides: TGCAGCGTTGAATCGCCAGCGTTGAGGGAGCAGTTCTTC.

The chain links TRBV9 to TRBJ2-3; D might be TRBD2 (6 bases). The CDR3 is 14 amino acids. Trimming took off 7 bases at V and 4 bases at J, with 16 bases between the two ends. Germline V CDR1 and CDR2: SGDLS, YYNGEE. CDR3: CASGRGRAADTQYF. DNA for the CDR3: TGTGCCAGCGGGCGGGGCCGGGCCGCAGATACGCAGTATTTT.

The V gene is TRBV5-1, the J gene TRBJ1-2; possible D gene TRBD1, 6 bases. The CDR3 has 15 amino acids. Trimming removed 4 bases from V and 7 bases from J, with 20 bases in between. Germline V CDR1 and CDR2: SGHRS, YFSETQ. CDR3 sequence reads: CASSPGVNGGLGYTF. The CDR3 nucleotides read TGCGCCAGCAGCCCAGGGGTGAATGGGGGGCTTGGCTACACCTTC.

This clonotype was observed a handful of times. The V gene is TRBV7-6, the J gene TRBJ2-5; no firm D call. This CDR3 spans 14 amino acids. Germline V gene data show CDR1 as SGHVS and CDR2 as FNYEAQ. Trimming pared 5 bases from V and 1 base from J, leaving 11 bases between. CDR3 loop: CASSPARGQETQYF. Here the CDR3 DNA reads TGTGCCAGCAGCCCCGCCCGCGGCCAAGAGACCCAGTACTTC.